This T cell receptor beta chain was documented in a study of OX40 agonist ivuxolimab in advanced cancers. Background for the entire study: The costimulatory receptor OX40 (CD134) was targeted by ivuxolimab, a fully human IgG2 agonistic monoclonal antibody. Intravenous ivuxolimab was administered to patients every 2 weeks at six dose levels: 0.01, 0.1, 0.3, 1.5, 3 and 10 mg/kg. Of the approximately 53 patients in dose escalation, about 20 had hepatocellular carcinoma, approximately 15 had melanoma, 9 had renal cell carcinoma and 9 had head and neck cancer. In the dose-escalation cohort, 82.7% of patients were male, and the mean age was about 55 years, with a range of 23 to 79. Prior anti-PD-1, anti-PD-L1 or anti-CTLA-4 therapy was permitted, and 30% to 50% of dose-escalation patients had received checkpoint inhibitors. Three dose-escalation patients achieved partial responses, one with hepatocellular carcinoma and two with cutaneous melanoma. Peripheral TCRbeta sequencing was intended to test whether TCR sequence diversity was altered and clonal T-cell expansion was caused by ivuxolimab. The monotherapy dose-escalation portion (N of about 57 patients) of the phase I ivuxolimab trial is reported in the paper. Summary of the overall study and its limitations: Low levels of normalized T-cell clonal expansion were also seen in some patients who did not respond. The antigen specificity of the clonally expanded peripheral T cells was not determined. At doses of 0.1 to 3.0 mg/kg, clonal expansion of both CD4+ and CD8+ T cells in blood was seen between baseline and week 6. Partial responders in the 0.1-3.0 mg/kg groups had among the lowest normalized peripheral clonal expansion, especially among CD8+ T cells. After ivuxolimab, more expanded clones were found on average in CD8+ T cells than in CD4+ T cells.

To sequence the TCRbeta CDR3 region, genomic DNA was isolated from the sorted cells. TCRbeta CDR3 regions were sequenced using the immunoSEQ Assay. The source is immuneACCESS, and TCRdb retained only in-frame sequences with V and J called. Part of the clones is not carried over; for the studies checked, unresolved V genes explain less than half of this, and the remainder is unexplained. A total of 55,000 to 65,000 clones appear in this sample, approximately 82% of them only once. Together, the top ten hold roughly 0.47% of the sample. The trial excluded patients who had a history of autoimmune disease or who were on systemic immunosuppression. Peripheral blood for TCR sequencing was collected from all dose cohorts at baseline, on cycle 4 day 1, and on cycle 7 day 1. The samples were drawn from a first-in-human, open-label, multicenter phase I dose-escalation trial of ivuxolimab. Adults with locally advanced or metastatic melanoma, renal cell, hepatocellular, or head and neck squamous cell carcinoma were enrolled in the trial. Before TCR sequencing, CD4+ and CD8+ T cells were separately sorted from peripheral blood.

About this clone itself: Its binding antigen is unknown. No much larger clonotype is one base removed from it; base qualities were not supplied.

V loses 3 bases of germline sequence and J loses 1 base, and the interval between the two ends is 13 bases. CDR1 and CDR2, per the germline V gene, are SGHDN and FVKESK. Including the terminal cysteine and phenylalanine, the CDR3 comprises 15 residues. The read is trimmed to its CDR3 DNA, 45 bases read in frame from base 1. This TCR derives from an adult with an advanced solid tumor such as melanoma, head and neck, liver or kidney cancer. Specimen: CD4+ or CD8+ T cells sorted from blood, collected in a trial of the OX40 agonist ivuxolimab. This chain is built from TRBV14 and TRBJ2-7, with an unclear D gene assignment. The nucleotide sequence is TGTGCCAGCAGCCACCTGTCTGGCGCTTCCTACGAGCAGTACTTC. It codes for CASSHLSGASYEQYF.